The text below deals with one TCR beta chain. The data were produced by immunoSEQ multiplex PCR, yet TCRdb's version contains in-frame clones alone and is incomplete. The data hold approximately 45,000 clones, with about 90% observed a single time. The sample belongs to a study of blood T cell repertoires in COVID-19. This CDR3 has 16 amino acids. V lost 4 bases, J lost 3 bases, and 7 bases stayed unmatched. Germline V gives CDR1 SGDLS, CDR2 YYNGEE. This clonotype was sampled from a woman aged 40 to 49 with acute or convalescent COVID-19. V gene TRBV9 combines with J gene TRBJ2-3; TRBD2 matches 11 bases. The sequencing input was peripheral blood. The CDR3 nucleotides read TGTGCCAGCAGCCCATGGCGGACTAGCGGGACAGATACGCAGTATTTT. Amino acids: CASSPWRTSGTDTQYF.